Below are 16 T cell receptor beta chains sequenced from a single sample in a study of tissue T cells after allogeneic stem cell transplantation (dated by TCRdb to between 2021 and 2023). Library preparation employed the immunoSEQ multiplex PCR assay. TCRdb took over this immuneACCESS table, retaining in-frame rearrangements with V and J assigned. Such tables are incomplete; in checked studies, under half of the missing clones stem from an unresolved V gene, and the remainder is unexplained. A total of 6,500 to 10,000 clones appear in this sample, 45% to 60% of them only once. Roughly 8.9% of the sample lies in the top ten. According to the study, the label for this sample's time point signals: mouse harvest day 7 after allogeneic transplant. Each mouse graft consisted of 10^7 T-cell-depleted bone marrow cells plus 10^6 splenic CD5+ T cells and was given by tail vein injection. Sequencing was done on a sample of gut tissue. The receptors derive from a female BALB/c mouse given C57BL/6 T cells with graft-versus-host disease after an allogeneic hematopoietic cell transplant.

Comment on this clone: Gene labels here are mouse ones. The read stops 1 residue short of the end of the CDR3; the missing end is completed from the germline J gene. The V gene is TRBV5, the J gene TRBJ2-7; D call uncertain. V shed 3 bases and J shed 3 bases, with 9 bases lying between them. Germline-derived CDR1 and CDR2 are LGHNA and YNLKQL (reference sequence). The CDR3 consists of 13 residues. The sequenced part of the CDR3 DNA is TGTGCCAGCAGCCAGGCTCACCTCTATGAACAGTAC. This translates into CASSQAHLYEQY. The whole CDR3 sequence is CASSQAHLYEQYF.

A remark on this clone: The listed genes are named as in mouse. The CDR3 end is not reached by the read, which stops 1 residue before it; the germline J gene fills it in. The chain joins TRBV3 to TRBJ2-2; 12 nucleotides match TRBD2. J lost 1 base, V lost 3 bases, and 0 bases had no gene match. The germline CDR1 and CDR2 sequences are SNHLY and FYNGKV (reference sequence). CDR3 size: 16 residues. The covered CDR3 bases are TGTGCCAGCAGCTTGGGACTGGGGGGAAACACCGGGCAGCTCTAC. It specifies CASSLGLGGNTGQLY. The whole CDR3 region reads CASSLGLGGNTGQLYF. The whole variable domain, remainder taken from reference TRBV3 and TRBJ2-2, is GPKVLQIPSHQIIDMGQMVTLNCDPVSNHLYFYWYKQILGQQMEFLVNFYNGKVMEKSKLFKDQFSVERPDGSYFTLKIQPTALEDSAVYFCASSLGLGGNTGQLYFGEGSKLTVL.

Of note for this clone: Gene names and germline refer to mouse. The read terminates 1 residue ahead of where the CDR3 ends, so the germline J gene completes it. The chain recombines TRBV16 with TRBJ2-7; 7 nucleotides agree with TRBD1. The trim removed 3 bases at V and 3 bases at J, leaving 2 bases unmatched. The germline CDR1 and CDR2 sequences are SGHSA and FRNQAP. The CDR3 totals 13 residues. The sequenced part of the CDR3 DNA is TGTGCAAGCAGCTTTGGGACAGACTATGAACAGTAC. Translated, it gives CASSFGTDYEQY. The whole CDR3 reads CASSFGTDYEQYF.

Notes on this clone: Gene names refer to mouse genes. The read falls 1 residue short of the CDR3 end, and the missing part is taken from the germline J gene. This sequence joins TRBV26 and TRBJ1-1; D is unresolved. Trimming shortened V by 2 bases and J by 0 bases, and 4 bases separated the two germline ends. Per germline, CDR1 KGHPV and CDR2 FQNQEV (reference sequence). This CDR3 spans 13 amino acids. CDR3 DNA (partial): TGTGCCAGCAGTCTGCGGCCAAACACAGAAGTCTTC. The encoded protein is CASSLRPNTEVF. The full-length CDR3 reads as CASSLRPNTEVFF. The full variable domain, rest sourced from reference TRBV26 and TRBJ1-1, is NSKVIQTPRYLVKGQGQKAKMRCIPEKGHPVVFWYQQNKNNEFKFLINFQNQEVLQQIDMTEKRFSAECPSNSPCSLEIQSSEAGDSALYLCASSLRPNTEVFFGKGTRLTVV.

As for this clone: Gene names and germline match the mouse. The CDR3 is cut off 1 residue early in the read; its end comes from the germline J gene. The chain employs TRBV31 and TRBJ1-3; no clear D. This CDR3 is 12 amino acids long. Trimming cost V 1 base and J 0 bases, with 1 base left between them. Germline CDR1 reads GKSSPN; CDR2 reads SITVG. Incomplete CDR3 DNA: TGTGCCTGGAGTCATTCTGGAAATACGCTCTAT. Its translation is CAWSHSGNTLY. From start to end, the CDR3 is CAWSHSGNTLYF.

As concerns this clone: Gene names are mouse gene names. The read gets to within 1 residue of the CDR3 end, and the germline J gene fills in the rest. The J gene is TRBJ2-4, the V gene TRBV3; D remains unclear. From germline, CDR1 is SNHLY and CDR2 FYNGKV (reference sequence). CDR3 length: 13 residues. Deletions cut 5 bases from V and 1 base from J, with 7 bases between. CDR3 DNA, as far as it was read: TGTGCCAGCAGCAGAGGCGGTCAAAACACCTTGTAC. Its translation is CASSRGGQNTLY. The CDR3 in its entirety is CASSRGGQNTLYF.

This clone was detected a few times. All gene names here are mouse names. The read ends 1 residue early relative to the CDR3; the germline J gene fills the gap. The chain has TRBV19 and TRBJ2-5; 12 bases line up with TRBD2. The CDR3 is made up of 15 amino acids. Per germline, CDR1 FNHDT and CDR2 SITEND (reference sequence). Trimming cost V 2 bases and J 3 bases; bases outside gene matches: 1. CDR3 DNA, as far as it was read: TGTGCCAGCAGTATGGGACTGGGGGGACAAGACACCCAGTAC. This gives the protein CASSMGLGGQDTQY. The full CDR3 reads CASSMGLGGQDTQYF.

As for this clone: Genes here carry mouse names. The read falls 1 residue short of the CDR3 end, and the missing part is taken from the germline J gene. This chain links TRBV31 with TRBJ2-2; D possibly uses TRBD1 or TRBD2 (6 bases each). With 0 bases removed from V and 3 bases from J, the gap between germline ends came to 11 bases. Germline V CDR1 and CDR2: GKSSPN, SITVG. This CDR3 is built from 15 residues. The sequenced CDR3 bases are TGTGCCTGGAGTCTTTGGGGGCGCGACACCGGGCAGCTCTAC. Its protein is CAWSLWGRDTGQLY. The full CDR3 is CAWSLWGRDTGQLYF.

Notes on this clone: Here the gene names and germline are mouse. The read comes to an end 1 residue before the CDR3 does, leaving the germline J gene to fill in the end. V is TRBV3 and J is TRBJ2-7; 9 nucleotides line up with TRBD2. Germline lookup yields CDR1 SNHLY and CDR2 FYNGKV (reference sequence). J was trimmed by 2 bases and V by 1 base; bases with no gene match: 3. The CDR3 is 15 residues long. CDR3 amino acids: CASSLGVGGPYEQYF. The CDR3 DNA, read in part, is TGTGCCAGCAGCTTAGGGGTGGGGGGGCCCTATGAACAGTAC.

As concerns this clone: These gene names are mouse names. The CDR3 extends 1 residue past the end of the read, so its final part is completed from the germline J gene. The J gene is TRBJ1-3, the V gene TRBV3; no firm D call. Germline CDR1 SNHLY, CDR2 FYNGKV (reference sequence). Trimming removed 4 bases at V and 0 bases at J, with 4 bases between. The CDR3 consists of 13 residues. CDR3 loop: CASSSNSGNTLYF. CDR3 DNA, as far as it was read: TGTGCCAGCAGCTCCAATTCTGGAAATACGCTCTAT.

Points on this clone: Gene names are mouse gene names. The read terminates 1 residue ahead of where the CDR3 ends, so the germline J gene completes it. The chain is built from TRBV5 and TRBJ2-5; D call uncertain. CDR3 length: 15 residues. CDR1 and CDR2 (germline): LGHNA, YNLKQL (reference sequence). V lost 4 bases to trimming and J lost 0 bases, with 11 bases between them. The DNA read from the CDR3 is TGTGCCAGCAGCCCCCGAGGGTTTAACCAAGACACCCAGTAC. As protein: CASSPRGFNQDTQY. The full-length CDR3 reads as CASSPRGFNQDTQYF.

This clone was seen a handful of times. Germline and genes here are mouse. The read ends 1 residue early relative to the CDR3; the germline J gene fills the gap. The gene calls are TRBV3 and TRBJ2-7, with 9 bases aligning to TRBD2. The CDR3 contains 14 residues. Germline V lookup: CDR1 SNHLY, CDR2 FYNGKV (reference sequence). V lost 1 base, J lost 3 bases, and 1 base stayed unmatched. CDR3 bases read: TGTGCCAGCAGCTTAGGGGGACTGGGCTATGAACAGTAC. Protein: CASSLGGLGYEQY. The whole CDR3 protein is CASSLGGLGYEQYF. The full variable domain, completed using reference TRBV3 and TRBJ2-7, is GPKVLQIPSHQIIDMGQMVTLNCDPVSNHLYFYWYKQILGQQMEFLVNFYNGKVMEKSKLFKDQFSVERPDGSYFTLKIQPTALEDSAVYFCASSLGGLGYEQYFGPGTRLTVL.

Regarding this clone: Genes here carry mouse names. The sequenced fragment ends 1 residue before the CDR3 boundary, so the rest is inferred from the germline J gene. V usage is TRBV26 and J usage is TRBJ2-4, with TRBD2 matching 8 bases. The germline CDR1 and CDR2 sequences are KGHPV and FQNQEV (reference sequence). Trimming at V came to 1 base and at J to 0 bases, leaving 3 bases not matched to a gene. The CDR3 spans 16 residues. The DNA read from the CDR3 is TGTGCCAGCAGTCTGTACTGGGGGTCTAGTCAAAACACCTTGTAC. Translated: CASSLYWGSSQNTLY. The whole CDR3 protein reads CASSLYWGSSQNTLYF.

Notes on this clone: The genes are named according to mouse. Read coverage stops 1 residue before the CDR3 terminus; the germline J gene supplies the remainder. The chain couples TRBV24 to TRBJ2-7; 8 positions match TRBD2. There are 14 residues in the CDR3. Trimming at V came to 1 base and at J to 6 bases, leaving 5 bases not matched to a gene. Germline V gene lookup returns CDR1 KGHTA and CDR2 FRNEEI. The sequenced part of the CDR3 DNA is TGTGCCAGCAGTCTGTGTTTGGGGGGGTCTGAACAGTAC. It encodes CASSLCLGGSEQY. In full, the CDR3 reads CASSLCLGGSEQYF.

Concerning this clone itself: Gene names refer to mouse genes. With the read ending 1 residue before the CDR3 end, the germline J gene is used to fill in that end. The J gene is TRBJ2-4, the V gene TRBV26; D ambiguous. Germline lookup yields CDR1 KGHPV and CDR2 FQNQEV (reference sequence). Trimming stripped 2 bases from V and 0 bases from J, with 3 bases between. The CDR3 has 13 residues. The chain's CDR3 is CASSLMSQNTLYF. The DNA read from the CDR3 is TGTGCCAGCAGTCTGATGAGTCAAAACACCTTGTAC.

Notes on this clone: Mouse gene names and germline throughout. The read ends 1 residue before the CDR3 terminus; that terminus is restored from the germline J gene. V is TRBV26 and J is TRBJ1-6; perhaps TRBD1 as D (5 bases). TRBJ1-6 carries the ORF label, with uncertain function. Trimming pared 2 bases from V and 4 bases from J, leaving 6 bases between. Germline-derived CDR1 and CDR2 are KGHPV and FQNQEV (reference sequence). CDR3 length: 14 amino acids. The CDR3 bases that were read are TGTGCCAGCAGTCTGGGGGGGTATAATTCGCCCCTCTAC. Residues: CASSLGGYNSPLY. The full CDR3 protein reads CASSLGGYNSPLYF.